This T cell receptor (beta chain) was captured by sequencing in a study of blood T cell repertoires in COVID-19. At the level of the study: The samples span acute and convalescent COVID-19 from the United States, Italy and Spain. T cells, B-cell-depleted T cells, or PBMCs provided the cDNA or gDNA that served as material.

In the study's own analysis: From reference gene primer amplification, estimates of nucleated cell counts were derived. Assay: immunoSEQ multiplex PCR; the TCRdb copy retains only in-frame clones and omits some. V, J and clone size were drawn from that table, and D and trimming were deduced from the DNA. This table has around 130,000 clones, more than 80% appearing once. V was shortened by 4 bases and J by 7 bases, with 10 bases between the two germline ends. Germline CDR1 SQVTM, CDR2 ANQGSEA. The CDR3 is made up of 12 amino acids. The specimen was peripheral blood. The TCR was taken from a man aged 70-80 years with active or convalescent COVID-19. This sequence joins TRBV29-1 and TRBJ1-4; D perhaps matches TRBD1 (6 bases). CDR3 nucleotides: TGCAGCGTTGCGGGGGGCGGTGAAAAACTGTTTTTT. It encodes CSVAGGGEKLFF.